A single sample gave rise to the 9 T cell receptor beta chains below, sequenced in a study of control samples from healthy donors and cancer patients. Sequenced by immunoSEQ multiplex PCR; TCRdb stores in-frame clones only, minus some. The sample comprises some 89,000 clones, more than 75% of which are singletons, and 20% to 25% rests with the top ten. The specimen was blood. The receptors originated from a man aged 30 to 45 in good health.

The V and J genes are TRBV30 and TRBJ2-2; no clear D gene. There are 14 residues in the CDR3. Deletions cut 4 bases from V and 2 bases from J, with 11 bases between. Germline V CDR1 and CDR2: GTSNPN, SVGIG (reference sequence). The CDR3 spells CAWKASLNTGELFF. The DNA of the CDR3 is TGTGCCTGGAAGGCCAGCCTAAACACCGGGGAGCTGTTTTTT.

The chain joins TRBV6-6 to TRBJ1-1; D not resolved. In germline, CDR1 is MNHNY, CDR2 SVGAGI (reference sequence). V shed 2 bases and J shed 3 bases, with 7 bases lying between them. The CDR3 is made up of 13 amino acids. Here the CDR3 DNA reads TGTGCCAGCAGTTACAAGTTCGACACTGAAGCTTTCTTT. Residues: CASSYKFDTEAFF.

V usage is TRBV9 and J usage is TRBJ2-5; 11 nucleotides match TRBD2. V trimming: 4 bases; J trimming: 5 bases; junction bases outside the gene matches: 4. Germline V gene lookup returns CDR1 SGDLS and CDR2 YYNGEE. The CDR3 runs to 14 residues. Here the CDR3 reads CASSMGLAEETQYF. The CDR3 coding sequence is TGTGCCAGCAGCATGGGACTAGCGGAGGAGACCCAGTACTTC.

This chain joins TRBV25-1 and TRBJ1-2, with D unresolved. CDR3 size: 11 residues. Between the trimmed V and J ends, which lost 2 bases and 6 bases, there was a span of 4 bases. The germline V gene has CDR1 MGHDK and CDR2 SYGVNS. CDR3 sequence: CASSELNGYTF. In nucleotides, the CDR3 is TGTGCCAGCAGTGAACTCAATGGCTACACCTTC.

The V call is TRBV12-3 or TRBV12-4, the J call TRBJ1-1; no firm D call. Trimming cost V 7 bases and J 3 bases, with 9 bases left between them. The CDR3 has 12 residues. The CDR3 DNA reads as TGTGCCAGCATATCCCTGGACACTGAAGCTTTCTTT. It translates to CASISLDTEAFF.

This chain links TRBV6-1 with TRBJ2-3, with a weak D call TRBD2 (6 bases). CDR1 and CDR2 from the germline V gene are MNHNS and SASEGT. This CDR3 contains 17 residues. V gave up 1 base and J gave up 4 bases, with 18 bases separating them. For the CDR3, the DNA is TGTGCCAGCAGTGAAGGTACTAGCCAGGGTGGGGCAGATACGCAGTATTTT. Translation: CASSEGTSQGGADTQYF.

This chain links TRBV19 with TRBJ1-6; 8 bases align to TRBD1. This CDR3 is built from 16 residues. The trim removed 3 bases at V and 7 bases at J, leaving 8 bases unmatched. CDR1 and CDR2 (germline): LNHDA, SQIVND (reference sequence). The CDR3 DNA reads TGTGCCAGTAGTATCCGGACAGGGCCTTACAATTCACCCCTCCACTTT. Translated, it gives CASSIRTGPYNSPLHF.

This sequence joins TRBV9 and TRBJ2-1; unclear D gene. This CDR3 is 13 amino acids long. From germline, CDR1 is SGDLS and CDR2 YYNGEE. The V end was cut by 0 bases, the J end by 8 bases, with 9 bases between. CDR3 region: CASSVGKLHEQFF. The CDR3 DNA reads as TGTGCCAGCAGCGTAGGTAAACTACATGAGCAGTTCTTC.

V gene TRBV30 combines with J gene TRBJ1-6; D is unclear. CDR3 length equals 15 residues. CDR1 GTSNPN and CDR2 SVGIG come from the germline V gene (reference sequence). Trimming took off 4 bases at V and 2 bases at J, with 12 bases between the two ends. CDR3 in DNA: TGTGCCTGGAAACGGAAATCTCCCTATAATTCACCCCTCCACTTT. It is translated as CAWKRKSPYNSPLHF.